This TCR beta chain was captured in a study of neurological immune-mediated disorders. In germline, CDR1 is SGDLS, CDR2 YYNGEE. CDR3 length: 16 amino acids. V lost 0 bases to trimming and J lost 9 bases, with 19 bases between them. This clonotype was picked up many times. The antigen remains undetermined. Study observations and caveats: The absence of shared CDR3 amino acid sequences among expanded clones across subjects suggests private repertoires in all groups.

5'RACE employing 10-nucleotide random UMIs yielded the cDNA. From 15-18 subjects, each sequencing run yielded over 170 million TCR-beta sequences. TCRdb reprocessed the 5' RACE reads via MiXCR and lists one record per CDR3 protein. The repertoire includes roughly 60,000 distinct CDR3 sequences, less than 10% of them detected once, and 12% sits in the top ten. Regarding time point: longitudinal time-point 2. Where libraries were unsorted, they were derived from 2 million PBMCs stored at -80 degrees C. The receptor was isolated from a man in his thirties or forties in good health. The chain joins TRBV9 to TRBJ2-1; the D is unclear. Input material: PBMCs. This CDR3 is CASSVGGSLHILEQFF. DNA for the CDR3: TGTGCCAGCAGCGTAGGAGGCTCGCTACACATCCTTGAGCAGTTCTTC.